These 21 T cell receptor beta chains came from one sample sequenced in a study of blood T cell repertoires in COVID-19. Generated by immunoSEQ multiplex PCR, the TCRdb table keeps only in-frame clones and is missing some. The data contain about 290,000 clones, roughly 90% of them singletons. The sequencing sample was made of peripheral blood. These receptors all stem from a middle-aged woman who had recovered from COVID-19.

CDR3 loop: CASSFQLGGGEKLFF. CDR3 nucleotide sequence: TGTGCCAGCAGCTTTCAGTTGGGGGGTGGTGAAAAACTGTTTTTT. V is TRBV5-5 and J is TRBJ1-4; D might be TRBD1 (5 bases). This CDR3 contains 15 residues. V dropped 2 bases and J dropped 7 bases, with 15 bases sitting between them. Germline loops: CDR1 SGHKS, CDR2 YYEKEE (reference sequence).

V gene TRBV11-2 combines with J gene TRBJ2-7; TRBD1 agrees at 7 bases. Germline CDR1 SGHAT, CDR2 FQNNGV. The CDR3 covers 12 residues. J gave up 6 bases and V 7 bases, and 6 bases lay outside the gene matches. Written as DNA, the CDR3 is TGTGCCAGCACAGGACAGGCAGGCGAGCAGTACTTC. It yields the protein CASTGQAGEQYF. The whole variable domain, remainder taken from reference TRBV11-2 and TRBJ2-7, is EAGVAQSPRYKIIEKRQSVAFWCNPISGHATLYWYQQILGQGPKLLIQFQNNGVVDDSQLPKDRFSAERLKGVDSTLKIQPAKLEDSAVYLCASTGQAGEQYFGPGTRLTVT.

In the case of this clone: The same CDR3 can be traced to other DNA sequences in this sample. This chain connects TRBV27 to TRBJ2-7; 7 bases agree with TRBD1. The CDR3 is 13 amino acids. V was pared by 6 bases and J by 3 bases, with 5 bases of the junction left unmatched. Germline CDR1 reads MNHEY; CDR2 reads SMNVEV (reference sequence). The CDR3 loop is CASSPGQNYEQYF. For the CDR3, the DNA is TGTGCCAGCAGCCCGGGACAGAACTACGAGCAGTACTTC.

This clone was seen only a few times. DNA for the CDR3: TGTGCCAGCAGTTACATGGCGGCGAACACCGGGGAGCTGTTTTTT. It codes for CASSYMAANTGELFF. The chain carries TRBV6-5 and TRBJ2-2; no firm D call. The germline V gene has CDR1 MNHEY and CDR2 SVGAGI. The CDR3 has 15 residues. Between the trimmed V and J ends, which lost 2 bases and 0 bases, there was a span of 7 bases.

The genes are TRBV5-6 and TRBJ1-5; a possible D gene is TRBD1 (5 bases). Germline V gives CDR1 SGHDT, CDR2 YYEEEE. The CDR3 is 14 amino acids. Trimming stripped 0 bases from V and 7 bases from J, with 11 bases between. In DNA, the CDR3 is TGTGCCAGCAGCTTGGCCGGGGGGGGACAGCCCCAGCATTTT. This codes for CASSLAGGGQPQHF. The variable domain in full, completed from reference TRBV5-6 and TRBJ1-5, reads DAGVTQSPTHLIKTRGQQVTLRCSPKSGHDTVSWYQQALGQGPQFIFQYYEEEERQRGNFPDRFSGHQFPNYSSELNVNALLLGDSALYLCASSLAGGGQPQHFGDGTRLSIL.

This clone has only a few counts. The chain links TRBV27 to TRBJ2-2, with TRBD2 as a possible D gene (6 bases). CDR1 and CDR2 from the germline V gene are MNHEY and SMNVEV (reference sequence). V was trimmed by 5 bases and J by 4 bases, leaving 11 bases between them. The CDR3 totals 14 residues. The CDR3 protein is CASSQTSITGELFF. The CDR3 coding sequence is TGTGCCAGCAGTCAGACTAGTATCACCGGGGAGCTGTTTTTT.

The chain joins TRBV9 to TRBJ2-1, with TRBD2 matching over 7 bases. This CDR3 has 15 residues. V shed 4 bases and J 9 bases; nucleotides not matched to a gene: 13. Per the germline V gene, CDR1 is SGDLS and CDR2 is YYNGEE. DNA for the CDR3: TGTGCCAGCAGCTTGGACCCCGCGGGGGTGAGTGAGCAGTTCTTC. Its protein is CASSLDPAGVSEQFF. Combining the CDR3 with reference TRBV9 and TRBJ2-1 gives the whole variable domain DSGVTQTPKHLITATGQRVTLRCSPRSGDLSVYWYQQSLDQGLQFLIQYYNGEERAKGNILERFSAQQFPDLHSELNLSSLELGDSALYFCASSLDPAGVSEQFFGPGTRLTVL.

This rearrangement joins TRBV15 to TRBJ2-7, with TRBD2 identical over 9 bases. Germline V CDR1 and CDR2: LNHNV, YYDKDF (reference sequence). Trimming took 0 bases from V and 3 from J; bases not matched to a gene: 6. This CDR3 has 16 residues. CDR3 sequence (DNA): TGTGCCACCAGCAGAGATTTGACTAGCGGAATCTACGAGCAGTACTTC. Translating it yields CATSRDLTSGIYEQYF.

V gene TRBV5-6 combines with J gene TRBJ2-5; 7 bases match TRBD2. The length of the CDR3 is 16 residues. Germline CDR1 SGHDT, CDR2 YYEEEE. The ends lost 0 bases at V and 5 bases at J; junction bases unmatched: 10. DNA of the CDR3: TGTGCCAGCAGCTTGGCCAGAAGGCTAGCGGTGGAGACCCAGTACTTC. Residues: CASSLARRLAVETQYF.

This clone appeared a single time. The chain links TRBV7-6 to TRBJ2-3, with TRBD1 as a possible D gene (5 bases). The germline gives CDR1 SGHVS, CDR2 FNYEAQ. V lost 2 bases and J 4 bases, leaving 13 bases between the germline ends. There are 15 residues in the CDR3. CDR3 bases: TGTGCCAGCAGCTTAAGGGCCAGGGTGGCAGATACGCAGTATTTT. Protein: CASSLRARVADTQYF.

This chain joins TRBV5-1 and TRBJ1-4; TRBD1 matches at 10 bases. The CDR3 is 17 amino acids. CDR1 and CDR2 from the germline V gene are SGHRS and YFSETQ. Trimming at V came to 4 bases and at J to 3 bases, leaving 9 bases not matched to a gene. The CDR3 spells CASSHPRTGGANEKLFF. As DNA, the CDR3 is TGCGCCAGCAGCCACCCCCGGACAGGGGGTGCTAATGAAAAACTGTTTTTT.

The chain combines TRBV11-2 with TRBJ2-7; 9 nucleotides match TRBD1. Germline values: CDR1 SGHAT, CDR2 FQNNGV. This CDR3 has 15 amino acids. Trimming took 4 bases from V and 1 from J; bases not matched to a gene: 5. The CDR3 is CASSWGQGRSYEQYF. The CDR3 coding sequence is TGTGCCAGCAGCTGGGGACAGGGTAGGTCCTACGAGCAGTACTTC.

This clone appeared once. The genes are TRBV6-5 and TRBJ2-7; D may be TRBD1 (6 bases). Between the trimmed V and J ends, which lost 7 bases and 6 bases, there was a span of 16 bases. The CDR3 runs 13 residues. Looked up from germline, CDR1 is MNHEY and CDR2 is SVGAGI. CDR3 protein: CASIWRATGEQYF. As DNA, the CDR3 is TGTGCCAGCATCTGGCGAGCGACAGGCGAGCAGTACTTC.

The chain's CDR3 is CASSQESASGSWYEQYF. Here the CDR3 DNA reads TGTGCCAGCAGCCAAGAAAGTGCTAGCGGGAGTTGGTACGAGCAGTACTTC. The V gene is TRBV3-1 (or the pseudogene TRBV3-2), the J gene TRBJ2-7, with 10 bases identical to TRBD2. The germline V gene has CDR1 LGHDT and CDR2 YNNKEL (reference sequence). CDR3 size: 17 residues. J gave up 4 bases and V 0 bases, and 9 bases lay outside the gene matches.

The CDR3 loop reads CASGRTGADYGYTF. As DNA, the CDR3 is TGTGCCAGCGGACGAACAGGGGCTGACTATGGCTACACCTTC. This chain connects TRBV11-2 to TRBJ1-2, with 7 bases lining up with TRBD1. The CDR3 runs 14 residues. The V and J ends lost 8 bases and 3 bases, in that order; junction bases with no gene match: 9. The V gene's germline CDR1 is SGHAT and CDR2 FQNNGV.

The rearrangement joins TRBV11-3 to TRBJ2-7; D possibly corresponds to TRBD2 (6 bases). Trimming cost V 5 bases and J 7 bases, with 21 bases left between them. This CDR3 region has 15 residues. Germline V CDR1 and CDR2: SGHNT, YENEEA. CDR3 region: CASSPLGSPALEQYF. The CDR3 nucleotides are TGTGCCAGCAGCCCACTCGGGAGCCCGGCCTTGGAGCAGTACTTC.

This clone was recorded only once. The chain has TRBV6-5 and TRBJ1-1, with TRBD1 matching over 10 bases. The CDR3 runs to 15 residues. Germline CDR1 reads MNHEY; CDR2 reads SVGAGI. V dropped 7 bases and J dropped 4; count of bases not matched to a gene: 9. This CDR3 is CASTDRDRGVTEAFF. CDR3 DNA: TGTGCCAGCACCGATCGGGACAGGGGCGTCACTGAAGCTTTCTTT.

The genes are TRBV11-2 and TRBJ1-6, with D uncertain. This CDR3 comprises 13 residues. The germline V and J ends were trimmed by 1 base and 10 bases, with 8 bases remaining between them. Germline CDR1 SGHAT, CDR2 FQNNGV. CDR3 sequence: CASSLGMESPLHF. The CDR3 bases are TGTGCCAGCAGCTTAGGAATGGAGTCACCCCTCCACTTT.

This clone was counted between two and nine times. The sample carries other DNA sequences with the same CDR3. The gene calls are TRBV6-1 and TRBJ2-7; 10 bases are shared with TRBD2. The CDR3 runs to 15 residues. After removal of 0 bases from V and 7 bases from J, the junction contained 6 bases not matched to a gene. Germline lookup yields CDR1 MNHNS and CDR2 SASEGT. Here the CDR3 DNA reads TGTGCCAGCAGTGAAGCCCTGGGACTAGCGTATGAGCAGTACTTC. It encodes CASSEALGLAYEQYF.

This chain joins TRBV5-1 and TRBJ1-2; 9 positions agree with TRBD1. Germline V lookup: CDR1 SGHRS, CDR2 YFSETQ. The CDR3 has 14 amino acids. J was trimmed by 6 bases and V by 5 bases; bases with no gene match: 8. CDR3 sequence: CASRGAGTGNGYTF. For the CDR3, the DNA is TGCGCCAGCAGGGGGGCAGGGACAGGGAATGGCTACACCTTC.

This chain links TRBV7-8 with TRBJ2-2, with D uncertain. The CDR3 is 16 amino acids. CDR1 is SGHVS, CDR2 FQNEAQ, per germline. V lost 0 bases and J 1 base, leaving 9 bases between the germline ends. CDR3 region: CASSLAESGNTGELFF. DNA of the CDR3: TGTGCCAGCAGCTTAGCGGAGTCGGGGAACACCGGGGAGCTGTTTTTT. The entire variable domain, with the rest obtained from reference TRBV7-8 and TRBJ2-2, is as follows: GAGVSQSPRYKVAKRGQDVALRCDPISGHVSLFWYQQALGQGPEFLTYFQNEAQLDKSGLPSDRFFAERPEGSVSTLKIQRTQQEDSAVYLCASSLAESGNTGELFFGEGSRLTVL.